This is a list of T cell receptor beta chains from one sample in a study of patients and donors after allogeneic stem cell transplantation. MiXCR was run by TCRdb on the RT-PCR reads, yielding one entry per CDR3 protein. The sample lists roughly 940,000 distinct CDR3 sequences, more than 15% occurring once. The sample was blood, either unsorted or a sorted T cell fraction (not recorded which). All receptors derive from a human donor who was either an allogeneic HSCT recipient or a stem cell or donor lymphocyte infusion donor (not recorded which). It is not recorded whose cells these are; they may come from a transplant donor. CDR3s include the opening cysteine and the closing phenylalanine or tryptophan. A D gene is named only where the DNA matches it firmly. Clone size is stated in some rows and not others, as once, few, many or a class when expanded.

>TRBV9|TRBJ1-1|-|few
TGTGCCAGCAGCGAGCGATCAGGGACTGAAGCTTTCTTT
CASSERSGTEAFF
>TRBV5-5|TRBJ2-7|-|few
TGTGCCAGCAGCTTGGCAACGGCCGGATCCTACGAGCAGTACTTC
CASSLATAGSYEQYF
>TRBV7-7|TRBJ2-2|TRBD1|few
TGTGCTACCCCAGGCAGGGGGCGATCCGGGGAGCTGTTTTTT
CATPGRGRSGELFF
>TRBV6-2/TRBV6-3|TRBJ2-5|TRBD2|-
TGTGCCAGCAGCCCCGGGGGGGGTCCTCGCTTC
CASSPGGGPRF
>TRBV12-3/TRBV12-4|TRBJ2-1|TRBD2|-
TGTGCCAGCAGCCTGACTAGCGGGCGGTTTTCCAATGAGCAGTTCTTC
CASSLTSGRFSNEQFF
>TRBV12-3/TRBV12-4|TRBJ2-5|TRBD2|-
TGTGCCAGCAGTGCCGTAATCACGCGGGGGAAGACCCAGTACTTC
CASSAVITRGKTQYF
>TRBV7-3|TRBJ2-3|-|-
TGTGCCAGCAGCCCCTCTGTGAATACGCAGTATTTT
CASSPSVNTQYF
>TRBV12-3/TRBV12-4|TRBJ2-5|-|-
TGTGCCAGCAGTTTAGTGCGGTCTAGCCCTCCCCAAGAGACCCAGTACTTC
CASSLVRSSPPQETQYF
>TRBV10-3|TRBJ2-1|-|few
TGTGCCATCAGTGAGGACTTTACCAATGAGCAGTTCTTC
CAISEDFTNEQFF
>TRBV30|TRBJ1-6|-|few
TGTGCCTGGAGTGTAAAACAGAATTCACCCCTCCACTTT
CAWSVKQNSPLHF
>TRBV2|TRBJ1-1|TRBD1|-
TGTGCCAGCAGGGGGGACAGCGATAACACTGAAGCTTTCTTT
CASRGDSDNTEAFF
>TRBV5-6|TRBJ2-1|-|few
TGTGCCAGCAGCTTGTTGGTCGGGGAGCAGTTCTTC
CASSLLVGEQFF
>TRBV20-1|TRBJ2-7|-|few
TGCAGTGCTAGAGCCCGCGGCAGTTTCTACTACGAGCAGTACTTC
CSARARGSFYYEQYF
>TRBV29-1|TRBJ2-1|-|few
TGCAGCGTTGACGTAACCAGGAACAATGAGCAGTTCTTC
CSVDVTRNNEQFF
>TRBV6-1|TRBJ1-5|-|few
TGTGCCAGCAGTCACCTCATGGCGCTGGGACAGCCCCAGCATTTT
CASSHLMALGQPQHF
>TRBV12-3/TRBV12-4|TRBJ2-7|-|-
TGTGCCAGCAGCCTGGGGACAAGCAACGAGCAGTACTTC
CASSLGTSNEQYF
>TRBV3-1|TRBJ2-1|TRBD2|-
TGTGCCAGCAGCCTCCCCGGGACTAGTAAGGTGCAGTTCTTC
CASSLPGTSKVQFF
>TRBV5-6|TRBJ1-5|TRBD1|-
TGTGCCAGCAGCCCCCAACAGGGGGCTGATCAGCCCCAGCATTTT
CASSPQQGADQPQHF
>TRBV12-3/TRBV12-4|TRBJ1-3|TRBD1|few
TGTGCCAGCAGGGGGGACAGCCTAAACACCATATATTTT
CASRGDSLNTIYF
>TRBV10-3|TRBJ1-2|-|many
TGTGCCATCAGTGGGGGCTATGGCTACACCTTC
CAISGGYGYTF
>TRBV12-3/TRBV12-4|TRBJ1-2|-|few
TGTGCCACCAAGAGAAACTATGGCTACACCTTC
CATKRNYGYTF
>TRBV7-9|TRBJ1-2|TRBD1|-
TGTGCCAGCAGCTTTGGGACAGGGGGCGCGGAAGGCTACACCTTC
CASSFGTGGAEGYTF
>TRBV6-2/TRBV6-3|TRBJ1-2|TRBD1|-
TGTGCCAGCAGTTACAACAGGGGGAAGGTGAAGAATGGCTACACCTTC
CASSYNRGKVKNGYTF
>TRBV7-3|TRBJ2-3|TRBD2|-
TGTGCCAGCGCTAGCGGGGAAAGCACAGATACGCAGTATTTT
CASASGESTDTQYF
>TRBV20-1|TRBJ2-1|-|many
TGCAGTGCTTCCAAGATGGCGGTCTTCTACAATGAGCAGTTCTTC
CSASKMAVFYNEQFF
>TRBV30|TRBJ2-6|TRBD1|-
TGTGCCCTGGACAGGGCTGGGGCCAACGTCCTGACTTTC
CALDRAGANVLTF
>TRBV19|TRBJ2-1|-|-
TGTGCCAGTAGTATGGCCCCCCCGCAGACCAGCTCCTACAATGAGCAGTTCTTC
CASSMAPPQTSSYNEQFF
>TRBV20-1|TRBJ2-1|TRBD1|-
TGCAGTGCTAGAGCTTCAGGGGGTCATGCCTACAATGAGCAGTTCTTC
CSARASGGHAYNEQFF
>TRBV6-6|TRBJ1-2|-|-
TGTGCCAGCAGGCCCCGACAGAACTATGGCTACACCTTC
CASRPRQNYGYTF
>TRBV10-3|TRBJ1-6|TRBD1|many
TGTGCCGTACAAAATGACAGGGGTTCACCCCTCCACTTT
CAVQNDRGSPLHF
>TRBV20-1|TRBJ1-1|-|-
TGCAGTGCTAGGGCCGAAATCACTGAAGCTTTCTTT
CSARAEITEAFF
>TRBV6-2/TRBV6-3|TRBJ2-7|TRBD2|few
TGTGCCAGCCGATCCCGTAGCGGGACTTACGAGCAGTACTTC
CASRSRSGTYEQYF
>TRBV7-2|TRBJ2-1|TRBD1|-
TGTGCAGAGGCCGGGACAGCCATTTACAATGAGCAGTTCTTC
CAEAGTAIYNEQFF
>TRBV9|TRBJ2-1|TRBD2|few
TGTGCCAGCAGCGTAGATGGTAGCGGGGGCCTCTGGAATGAGCAGTTCTTC
CASSVDGSGGLWNEQFF
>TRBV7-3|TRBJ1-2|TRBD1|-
TGTGCCAGCAGCTTTGACGGACAGGGACTAGGCTACACCTTC
CASSFDGQGLGYTF
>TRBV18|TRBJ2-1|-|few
TGTGCCAGCTCACCACCGGCTAAATCTGACCCCTACAATGAGCAGTTCTTC
CASSPPAKSDPYNEQFF
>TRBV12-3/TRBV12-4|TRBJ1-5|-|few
TGTGCCAGCAGCTGGGAGGGCAATCAGCCCCAGCATTTT
CASSWEGNQPQHF
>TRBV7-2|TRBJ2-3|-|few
TGTGCCAGCAGCTTAGGCGTTAGCGGAGCTAGCACAGATACGCAGTATTTT
CASSLGVSGASTDTQYF
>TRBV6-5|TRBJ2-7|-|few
TGTGCCAGCAGTTACTCGACGGCTGATGCCTACGAGCAGTACTTC
CASSYSTADAYEQYF
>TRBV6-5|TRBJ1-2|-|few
TGTGCCAGCAGTTACGACAGACAATATGGCTACACCTTC
CASSYDRQYGYTF
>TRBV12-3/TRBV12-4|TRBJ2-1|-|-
TGTGCCAGCAGTTTTCGTCTGACCATCTCCTACAATGAGCAGTTCTTC
CASSFRLTISYNEQFF
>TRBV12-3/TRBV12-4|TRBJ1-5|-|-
TGTGCCAGCAGGGGCCCAGTGAGCAATCAGCCCCAGCATTTT
CASRGPVSNQPQHF
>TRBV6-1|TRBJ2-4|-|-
TGTGCCAGCAGTGAAGGGGCACTTCTAGCCAAAAACATTCAGTACTTC
CASSEGALLAKNIQYF
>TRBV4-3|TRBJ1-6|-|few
TGCGCCAGCAGCCAAGTGTGGCAGGGAGATTCACCCCTCCACTTT
CASSQVWQGDSPLHF
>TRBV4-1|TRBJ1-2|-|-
TGCGCCAGCAGCCAAGATTGGGGCGACTATGGCTACACCTTC
CASSQDWGDYGYTF
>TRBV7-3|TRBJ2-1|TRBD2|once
TGTGCCAGCACATTAGCGGGGGGGGACACTGAGCAGTTCTTC
CASTLAGGDTEQFF
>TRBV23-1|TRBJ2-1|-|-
TGCGCCAGCAGTCAATCGCTGGCAGGGATAAATGAGCAGTTCTTC
CASSQSLAGINEQFF
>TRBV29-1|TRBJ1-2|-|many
TGCAGCGTTGCGGGCGGCCCCATCTATGGCTACACCTTC
CSVAGGPIYGYTF
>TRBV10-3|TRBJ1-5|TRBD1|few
TGTGCCATCAGTGAATGGGGACAGGGGGATCAGCCCCAGCATTTT
CAISEWGQGDQPQHF
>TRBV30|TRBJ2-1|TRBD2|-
TGTGCCTGGACTAGCGGAACTCTCGATGAGCAGTTCTTC
CAWTSGTLDEQFF
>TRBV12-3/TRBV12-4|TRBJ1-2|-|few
TGTGCCAGCAGTCTGCCCTCGGGGCATGGCTACACCTTC
CASSLPSGHGYTF